This entry describes one T cell receptor beta chain. Profiling relied on immunoSEQ multiplex PCR, and the TCRdb table lists in-frame clones only, not all of them. The data contain about 120,000 clones, about nine tenths of them seen just once; the ten biggest clones take up 11%. The data stem from a study of blood T cell repertoires in COVID-19. For the study at large: Specimens from acute and convalescent COVID-19 originated in the United States, Italy and Spain. PBMCs, B-cell-depleted T cells, or T cells were the source of the cDNA or gDNA that made up the material.

The Seattle patients, enrolled during active infection, were followed longitudinally. After removal of 1 base from V and 6 bases from J, the junction contained 7 bases not matched to a gene. This CDR3 is built from 16 residues. CDR1 and CDR2 (germline): LGHDT, YNNKEL (reference sequence). The clonotype comes from a woman in her 70s with COVID-19, enrolled during active disease. The rearrangement uses TRBV3-1 (or the pseudogene TRBV3-2) and TRBJ2-3; 10 bases map to TRBD2. Source material: peripheral blood. This CDR3 is CASSQVRPSGGDTQYF. CDR3 coding DNA: TGTGCCAGCAGCCAAGTCAGGCCTAGCGGGGGTGATACGCAGTATTTT.